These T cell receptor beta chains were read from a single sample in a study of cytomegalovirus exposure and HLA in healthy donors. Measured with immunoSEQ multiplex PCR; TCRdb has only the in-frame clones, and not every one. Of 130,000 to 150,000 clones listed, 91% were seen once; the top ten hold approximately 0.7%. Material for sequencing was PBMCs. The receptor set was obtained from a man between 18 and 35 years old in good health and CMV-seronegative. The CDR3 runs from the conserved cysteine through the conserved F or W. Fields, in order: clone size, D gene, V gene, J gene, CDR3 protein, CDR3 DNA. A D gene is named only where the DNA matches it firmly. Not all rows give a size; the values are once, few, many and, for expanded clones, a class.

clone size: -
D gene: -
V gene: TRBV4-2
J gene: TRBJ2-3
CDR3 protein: CASSLSTDTSTDTQYF
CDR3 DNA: TGTGCCAGCAGCCTATCAACCGACACCAGCACAGATACGCAGTATTTT

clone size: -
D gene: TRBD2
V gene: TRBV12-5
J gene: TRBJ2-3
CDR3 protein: CASGLVVGLAGRGDTQYF
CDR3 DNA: TGTGCTAGTGGTTTGGTAGTAGGACTAGCGGGAAGGGGGGATACGCAGTATTTT

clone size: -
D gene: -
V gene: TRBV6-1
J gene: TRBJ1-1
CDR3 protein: CASSVRQNTEAFF
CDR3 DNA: TGTGCCAGCAGTGTTCGACAAAACACTGAAGCTTTCTTT

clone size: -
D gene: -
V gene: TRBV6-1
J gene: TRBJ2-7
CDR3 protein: CASSTGISYEQYF
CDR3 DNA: TGTGCCAGCAGTACAGGGATCTCCTACGAGCAGTACTTC

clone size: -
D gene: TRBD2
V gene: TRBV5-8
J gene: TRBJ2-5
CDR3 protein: CASSFLGGGGETQYF
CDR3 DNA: TGTGCCAGCAGCTTTCTCGGCGGGGGAGGAGAGACCCAGTACTTC

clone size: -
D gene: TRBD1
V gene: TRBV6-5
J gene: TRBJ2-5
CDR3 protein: CASRPGTGQETQYF
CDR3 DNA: TGTGCCAGCAGACCCGGGACAGGACAAGAGACCCAGTACTTC

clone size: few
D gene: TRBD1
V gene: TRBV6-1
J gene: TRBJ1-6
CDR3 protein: CASSGRGQVLAPLHF
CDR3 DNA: TGTGCCAGCAGTGGTAGGGGACAGGTTCTTGCACCCCTCCACTTT

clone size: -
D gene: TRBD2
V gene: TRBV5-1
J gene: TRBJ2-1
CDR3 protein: CASSPGGAAYNEQFF
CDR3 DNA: TGCGCCAGCAGCCCCGGGGGGGCCGCCTACAATGAGCAGTTCTTC

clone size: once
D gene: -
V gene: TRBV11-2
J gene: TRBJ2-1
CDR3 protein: CASSLAGTNEQFF
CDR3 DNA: TGTGCCAGCAGCTTAGCAGGCACTAATGAGCAGTTCTTC

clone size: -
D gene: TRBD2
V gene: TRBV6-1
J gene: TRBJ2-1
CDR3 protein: CASRGDYLYNEQFF
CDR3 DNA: TGTGCCAGCAGGGGGGACTACCTTTACAATGAGCAGTTCTTC

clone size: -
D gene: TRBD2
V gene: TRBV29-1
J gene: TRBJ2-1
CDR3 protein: CSVLGLAGPLSSSYNEQFF
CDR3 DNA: TGCAGCGTTTTAGGACTAGCGGGCCCCTTAAGTTCATCCTACAATGAGCAGTTCTTC

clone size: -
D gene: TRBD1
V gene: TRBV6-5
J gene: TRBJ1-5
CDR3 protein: CASSLQGTSNQPQHF
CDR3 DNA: TGTGCCAGCAGTTTACAGGGGACGAGCAATCAGCCCCAGCATTTT

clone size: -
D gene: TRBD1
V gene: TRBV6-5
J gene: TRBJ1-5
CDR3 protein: CASSQTGGLMQPQHF
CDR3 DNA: TGTGCCAGCAGTCAAACAGGGGGTCTGATGCAGCCCCAGCATTTT

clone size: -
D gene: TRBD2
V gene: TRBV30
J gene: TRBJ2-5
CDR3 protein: CAWSVLAGGGETQYF
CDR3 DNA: TGTGCCTGGAGTGTACTGGCGGGAGGAGGGGAGACCCAGTACTTC

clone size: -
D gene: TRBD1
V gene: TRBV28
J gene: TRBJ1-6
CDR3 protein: CASSAGQGRSPLHF
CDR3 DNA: TGTGCCAGCAGCGCGGGACAGGGGAGATCACCCCTCCACTTT

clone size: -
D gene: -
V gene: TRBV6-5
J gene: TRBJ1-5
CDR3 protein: CASSYFLNQPQHF
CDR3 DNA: TGTGCCAGCAGTTACTTCCTCAATCAGCCCCAGCATTTT

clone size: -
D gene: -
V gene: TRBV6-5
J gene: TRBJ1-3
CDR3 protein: CASSSTVAGNTIYF
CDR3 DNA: TGTGCCAGCAGTTCGACAGTCGCTGGAAACACCATATATTTT

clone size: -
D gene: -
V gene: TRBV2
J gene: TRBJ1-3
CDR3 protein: CASSDLGLFSGNTIYF
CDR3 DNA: TGTGCCAGCAGTGATCTGGGCTTATTCTCTGGAAACACCATATATTTT

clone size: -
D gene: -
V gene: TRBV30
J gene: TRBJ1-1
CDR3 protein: CAWGDTLGTEAFF
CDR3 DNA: TGTGCCTGGGGGGACACTCTGGGGACTGAAGCTTTCTTT

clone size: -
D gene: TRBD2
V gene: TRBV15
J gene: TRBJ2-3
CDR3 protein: CATLAGAVTDTQYF
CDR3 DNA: TGTGCCACCCTAGCGGGGGCGGTAACAGATACGCAGTATTTT

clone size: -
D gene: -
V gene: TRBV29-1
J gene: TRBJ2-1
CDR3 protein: CSVEDLEGQTNYNEQFF
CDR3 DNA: TGCAGCGTTGAAGATCTGGAGGGACAGACAAACTACAATGAGCAGTTCTTC

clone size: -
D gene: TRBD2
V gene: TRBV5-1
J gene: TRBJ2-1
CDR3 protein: CASSLGLAEGAGDEQFF
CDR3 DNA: TGCGCCAGCAGCTTGGGACTAGCGGAGGGCGCCGGCGATGAGCAGTTCTTC

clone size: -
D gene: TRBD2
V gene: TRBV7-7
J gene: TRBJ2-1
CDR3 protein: CASSLGPGRGANNEQFF
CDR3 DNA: TGTGCCAGCAGCTTAGGTCCTGGGCGGGGGGCCAACAATGAGCAGTTCTTC

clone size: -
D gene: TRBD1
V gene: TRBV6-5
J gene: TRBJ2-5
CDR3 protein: CASRPGQGGGPHQYF
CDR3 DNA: TGTGCCAGCAGACCGGGACAGGGTGGGGGTCCCCACCAGTACTTC

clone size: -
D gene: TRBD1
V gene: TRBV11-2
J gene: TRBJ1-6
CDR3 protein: CASTGQGYNSPLHF
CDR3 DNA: TGTGCCAGCACCGGACAGGGATATAATTCACCCCTCCACTTT

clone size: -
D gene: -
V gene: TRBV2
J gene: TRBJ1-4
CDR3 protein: CASTDYEKLFF
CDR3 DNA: TGTGCCAGCACAGATTATGAAAAACTGTTTTTT

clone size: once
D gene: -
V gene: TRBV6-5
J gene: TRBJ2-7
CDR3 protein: CASRTHYEQYF
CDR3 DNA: TGTGCCAGCAGGACACACTACGAGCAGTACTTC

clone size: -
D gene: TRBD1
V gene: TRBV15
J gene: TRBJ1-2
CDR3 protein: CATSREEQGGRYGYTF
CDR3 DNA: TGTGCCACCAGCAGGGAGGAACAGGGGGGTCGGTATGGCTACACCTTC

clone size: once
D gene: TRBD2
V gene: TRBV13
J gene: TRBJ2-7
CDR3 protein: CASRVRGDSYEQYF
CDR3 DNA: TGTGCCAGCAGGGTGCGGGGGGACTCCTACGAGCAGTACTTC

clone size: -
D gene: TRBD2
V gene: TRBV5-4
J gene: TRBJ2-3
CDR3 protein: CASSPGTSAQYF
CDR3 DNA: TGTGCCAGCAGCCCCGGGACTAGCGCGCAGTATTTT

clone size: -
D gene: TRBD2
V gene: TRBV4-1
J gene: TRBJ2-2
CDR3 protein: CASSQPLPFAGGVTGELFF
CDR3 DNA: TGCGCCAGCAGCCAACCGCTACCTTTTGCGGGGGGGGTGACCGGGGAGCTGTTTTTT

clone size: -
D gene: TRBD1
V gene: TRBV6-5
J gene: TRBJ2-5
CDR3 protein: CASNDGTGIEETQYF
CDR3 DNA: TGTGCCAGCAACGACGGGACAGGGATTGAAGAGACCCAGTACTTC

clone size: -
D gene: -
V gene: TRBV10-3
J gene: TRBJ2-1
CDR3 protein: CAISPSSYNEQFF
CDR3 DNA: TGTGCCATCAGTCCGAGCTCCTACAATGAGCAGTTCTTC

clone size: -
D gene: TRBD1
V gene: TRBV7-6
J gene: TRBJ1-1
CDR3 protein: CASNAGTGPTEAFF
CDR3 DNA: TGTGCCAGCAACGCCGGGACAGGGCCCACTGAAGCTTTCTTT

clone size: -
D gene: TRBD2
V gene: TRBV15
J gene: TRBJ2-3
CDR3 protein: CATSRDLLAGSTDTQYF
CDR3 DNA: TGTGCCACCAGCAGAGATCTGTTAGCGGGAAGCACAGATACGCAGTATTTT

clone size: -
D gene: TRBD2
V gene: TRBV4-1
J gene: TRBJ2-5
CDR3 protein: CASGATSAQETQYF
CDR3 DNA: TGCGCCAGCGGTGCGACTAGCGCCCAAGAGACCCAGTACTTC

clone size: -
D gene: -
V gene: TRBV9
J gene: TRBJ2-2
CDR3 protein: CASSVAFGVLNTGELFF
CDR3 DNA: TGTGCCAGCAGCGTAGCCTTCGGGGTCCTGAACACCGGGGAGCTGTTTTTT

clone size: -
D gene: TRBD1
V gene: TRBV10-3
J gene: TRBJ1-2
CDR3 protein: CAITNDRGRNYGYTF
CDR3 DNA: TGTGCCATCACCAATGACAGGGGGAGGAACTATGGCTACACCTTC

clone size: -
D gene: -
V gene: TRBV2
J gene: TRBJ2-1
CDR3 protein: CASSPQREQFF
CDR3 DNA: TGTGCCAGCAGTCCCCAGCGGGAGCAGTTCTTC

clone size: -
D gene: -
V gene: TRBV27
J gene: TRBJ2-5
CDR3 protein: CASSSGGGLGAQYF
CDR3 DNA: TGTGCCAGCAGCTCGGGCGGGGGCCTGGGGGCCCAGTACTTC

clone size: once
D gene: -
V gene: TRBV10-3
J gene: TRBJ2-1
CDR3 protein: CAISPLTRPDNEQFF
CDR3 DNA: TGTGCCATCAGTCCCCTGACTCGACCAGACAATGAGCAGTTCTTC

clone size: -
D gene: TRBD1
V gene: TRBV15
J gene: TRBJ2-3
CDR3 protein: CATSREWRRPEDRGTTDTQYF
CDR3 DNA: TGTGCCACCAGCAGAGAATGGAGGCGGCCCGAGGACAGGGGGACCACAGATACGCAGTATTTT